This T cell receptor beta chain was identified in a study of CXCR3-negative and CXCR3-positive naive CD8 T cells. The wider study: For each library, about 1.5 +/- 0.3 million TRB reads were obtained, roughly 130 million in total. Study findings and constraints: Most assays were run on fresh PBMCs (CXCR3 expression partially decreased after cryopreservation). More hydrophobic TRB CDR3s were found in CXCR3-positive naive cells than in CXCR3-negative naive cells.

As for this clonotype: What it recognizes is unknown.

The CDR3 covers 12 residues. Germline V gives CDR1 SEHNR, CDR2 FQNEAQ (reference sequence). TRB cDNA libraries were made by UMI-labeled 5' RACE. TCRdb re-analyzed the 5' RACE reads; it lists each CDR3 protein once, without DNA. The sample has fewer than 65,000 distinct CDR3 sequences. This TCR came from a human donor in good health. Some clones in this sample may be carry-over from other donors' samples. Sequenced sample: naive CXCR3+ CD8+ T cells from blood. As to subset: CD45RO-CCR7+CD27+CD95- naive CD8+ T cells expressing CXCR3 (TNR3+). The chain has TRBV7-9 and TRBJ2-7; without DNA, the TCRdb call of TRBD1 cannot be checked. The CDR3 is CASSPGGAEQYF.